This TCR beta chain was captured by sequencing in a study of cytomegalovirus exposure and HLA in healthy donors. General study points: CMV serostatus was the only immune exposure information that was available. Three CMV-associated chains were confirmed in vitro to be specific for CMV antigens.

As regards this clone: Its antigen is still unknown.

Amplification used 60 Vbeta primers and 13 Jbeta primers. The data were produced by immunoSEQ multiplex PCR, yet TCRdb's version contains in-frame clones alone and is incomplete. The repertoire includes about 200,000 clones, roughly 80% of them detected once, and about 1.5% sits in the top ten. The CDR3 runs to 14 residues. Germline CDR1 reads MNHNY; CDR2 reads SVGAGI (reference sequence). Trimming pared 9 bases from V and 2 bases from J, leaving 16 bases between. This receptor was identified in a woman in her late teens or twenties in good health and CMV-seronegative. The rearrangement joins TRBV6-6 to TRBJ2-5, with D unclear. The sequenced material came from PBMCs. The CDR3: CASRPGSVQETQYF. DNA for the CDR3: TGTGCCAGTCGCCCGGGTTCGGTTCAAGAGACCCAGTACTTC.